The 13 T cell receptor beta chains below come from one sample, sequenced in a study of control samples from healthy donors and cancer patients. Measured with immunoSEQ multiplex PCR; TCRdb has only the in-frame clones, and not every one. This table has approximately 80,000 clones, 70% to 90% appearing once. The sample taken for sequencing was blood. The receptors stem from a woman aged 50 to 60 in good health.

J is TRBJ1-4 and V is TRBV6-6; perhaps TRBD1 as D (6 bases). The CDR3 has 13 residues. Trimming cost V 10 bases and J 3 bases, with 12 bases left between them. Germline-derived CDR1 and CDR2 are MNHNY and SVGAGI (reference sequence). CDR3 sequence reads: CATEDSPNEKLFF. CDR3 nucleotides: TGTGCCACCGAGGACAGCCCTAATGAAAAACTGTTTTTT.

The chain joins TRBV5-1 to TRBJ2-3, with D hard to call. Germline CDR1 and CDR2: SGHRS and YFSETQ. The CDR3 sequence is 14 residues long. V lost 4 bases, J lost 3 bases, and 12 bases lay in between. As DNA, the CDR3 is TGCGCCAGCAGCCTGGGTGAGTGGACAGATACGCAGTATTTT. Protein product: CASSLGEWTDTQYF.

CDR3 bases: TGTGCCAGCAGTCGTACCCTTGCATGGACGGGTGCGAAAAGGGATGGCTACACCTTC. It yields the protein CASSRTLAWTGAKRDGYTF. The V and J genes are TRBV6-6 and TRBJ1-2; D not resolved. V was pared by 5 bases and J by 6 bases, with 31 bases between. Germline V CDR1 and CDR2: MNHNY, SVGAGI (reference sequence). The length of the CDR3 is 19 residues.

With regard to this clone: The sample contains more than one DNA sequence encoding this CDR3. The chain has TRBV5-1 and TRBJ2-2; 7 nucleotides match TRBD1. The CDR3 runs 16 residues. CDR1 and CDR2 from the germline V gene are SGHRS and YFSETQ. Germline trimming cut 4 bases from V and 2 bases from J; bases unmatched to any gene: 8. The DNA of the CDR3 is TGCGCCAGCAGCCTACAGACAGGGTCCAACACCGGGGAGCTGTTTTTT. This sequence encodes CASSLQTGSNTGELFF.

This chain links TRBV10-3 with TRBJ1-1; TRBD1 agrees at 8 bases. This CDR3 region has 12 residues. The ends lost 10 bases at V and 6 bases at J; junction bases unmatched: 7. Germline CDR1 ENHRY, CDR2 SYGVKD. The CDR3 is CATTGERAEAFF. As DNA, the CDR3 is TGTGCCACGACAGGGGAGAGGGCTGAAGCTTTCTTT.

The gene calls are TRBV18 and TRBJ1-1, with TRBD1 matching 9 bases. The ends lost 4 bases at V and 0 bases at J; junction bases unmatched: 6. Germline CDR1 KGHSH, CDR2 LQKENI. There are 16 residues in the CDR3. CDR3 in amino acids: CASSHTGTGMNTEAFF. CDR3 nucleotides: TGTGCCAGCTCACATACCGGGACAGGGATGAACACTGAAGCTTTCTTT.

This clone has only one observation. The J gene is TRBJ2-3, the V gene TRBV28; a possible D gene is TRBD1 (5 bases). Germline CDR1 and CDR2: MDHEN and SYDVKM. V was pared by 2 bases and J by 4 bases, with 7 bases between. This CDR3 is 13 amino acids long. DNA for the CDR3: TGTGCCAGCAGTTTAAGGGGCGCAGATACGCAGTATTTT. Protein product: CASSLRGADTQYF.

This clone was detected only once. CDR3 region: CAIMGGGTEAFF. CDR3 sequence (DNA): TGTGCCATCATGGGGGGGGGAACTGAAGCTTTCTTT. The V and J genes are TRBV10-3 and TRBJ1-1, with D maybe TRBD1 (5 bases). V was clipped by 7 bases and J by 5 bases, with 11 bases between them. The CDR3 runs to 12 residues. Germline V gene sequence: CDR1 ENHRY, CDR2 SYGVKD.

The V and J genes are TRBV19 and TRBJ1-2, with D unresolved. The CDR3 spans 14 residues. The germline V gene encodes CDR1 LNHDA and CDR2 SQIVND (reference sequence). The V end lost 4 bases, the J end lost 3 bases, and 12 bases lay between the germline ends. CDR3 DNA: TGTGCCAGTAGTACCAACCGGGCGTACTATGGCTACACCTTC. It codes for CASSTNRAYYGYTF.

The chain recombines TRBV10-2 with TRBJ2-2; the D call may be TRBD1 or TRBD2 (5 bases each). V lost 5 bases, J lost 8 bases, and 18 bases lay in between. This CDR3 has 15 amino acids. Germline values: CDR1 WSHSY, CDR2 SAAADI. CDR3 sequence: CASSRGPDASGELFF. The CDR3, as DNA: TGCGCCAGCAGTAGGGGACCGGATGCAAGTGGGGAGCTGTTTTTT.

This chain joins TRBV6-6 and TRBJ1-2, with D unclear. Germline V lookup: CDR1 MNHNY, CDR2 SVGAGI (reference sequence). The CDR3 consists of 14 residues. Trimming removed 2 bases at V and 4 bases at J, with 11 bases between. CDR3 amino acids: CASSYGWEGYGYTF. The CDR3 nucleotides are TGTGCCAGCAGTTACGGCTGGGAGGGCTATGGCTACACCTTC.

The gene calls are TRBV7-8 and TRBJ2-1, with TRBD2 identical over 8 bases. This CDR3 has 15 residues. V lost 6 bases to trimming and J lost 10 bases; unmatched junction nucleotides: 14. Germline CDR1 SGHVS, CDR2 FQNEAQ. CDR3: CASSLLGTRGDEQFF. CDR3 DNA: TGTGCCAGCAGTTTACTCGGGACTAGAGGCGACGAGCAGTTCTTC.

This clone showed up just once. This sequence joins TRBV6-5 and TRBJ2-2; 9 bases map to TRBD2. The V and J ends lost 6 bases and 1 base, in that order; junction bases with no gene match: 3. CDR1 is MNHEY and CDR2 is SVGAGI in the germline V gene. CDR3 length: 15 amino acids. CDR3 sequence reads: CASRATSGNTGELFF. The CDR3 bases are TGTGCCAGCAGGGCGACTAGCGGGAACACCGGGGAGCTGTTTTTT.